This entry concerns a single T cell receptor (beta chain). This specimen comes from a study of shared clonotypes between healthy human individuals. The CDR3 is 14 amino acids. V was clipped by 4 bases and J by 0 bases, with 10 bases between them. Per germline, CDR1 SQVTM and CDR2 ANQGSEA. Deep level was the assay's run setting. Genomic DNA from each subset was divided evenly over several immunoSEQ plates. The repertoire was sequenced with immunoSEQ multiplex PCR; TCRdb's copy has only in-frame clones and lacks some. The sample has over 700,000 clones; approximately 77% are singletons. This sequence was found in a woman in her twenties or thirties in good health. The chain carries TRBV29-1 and TRBJ2-1; D may be TRBD2 (5 bases). Sequencing was carried out using memory CD4+ T cells sorted from blood. Subset noted: CD45RA-negative fraction. The CDR3 DNA sequence: TGCAGCGTTGTCAAAGGGAGCTCCTACAATGAGCAGTTCTTC. It yields the protein CSVVKGSSYNEQFF.